The subject of this entry is one T cell receptor (beta chain). Trimming removed 3 bases from V and 6 bases from J, with 14 bases in between. Germline values: CDR1 SGHNT, CDR2 YENEEA. This CDR3 comprises 15 residues. The data were taken from a study of memory CD4+ T cells and cytomegalovirus serostatus. Assay used: immunoSEQ multiplex PCR; TCRdb lists only in-frame clones, some missing. The top ten clones hold about 0.95% of a sample with around 50,000 clones, about three quarters of them seen once. The sort gate was single viable CD3+CD4+CD8-CD45RO+ cells for memory CD4+ T cells. The rearrangement links TRBV11-3 to TRBJ2-2; D may be TRBD1 or TRBD2 (6 bases each). This TCR was recovered from an adult in good health and CMV-seronegative. The material sequenced was memory CD4+ T cells from blood. CDR3: CASSFWGAKSGELFF. The CDR3 DNA sequence: TGTGCCAGCAGCTTTTGGGGGGCTAAGTCCGGGGAGCTGTTTTTT.